These T cell receptor beta chains were read from a single sample in a study of response to subunit inactivated influenza vaccine. One entry per CDR3 protein results from TCRdb running MiXCR on the RT-PCR reads. This table holds a few hundred thousand distinct CDR3 sequences, 14% found once. Here the sequenced sample was PBMCs from blood, taken 12 days after vaccination. These receptors were obtained from a man aged 45-65 years who received an inactivated influenza vaccine. CDR3s include the opening cysteine and the closing phenylalanine or tryptophan. The order of the fields is CDR3 length, V gene, D gene, clone size, J gene, CDR3 DNA, CDR3 protein. The D gene is left open where the match is weak. Some rows have no size entry. The others give once, few or many, or a class for an expanded clone.

CDR3 length: 15; V gene: TRBV6-2/TRBV6-3; D gene: -; clone size: few; J gene: TRBJ1-5; CDR3 DNA: TGTGCCAGCAGTTTACGAAGCTATAGCAATCAGCCCCAGCATTTT; CDR3 protein: CASSLRSYSNQPQHF
CDR3 length: 12; V gene: TRBV7-9; D gene: -; clone size: few; J gene: TRBJ1-5; CDR3 DNA: TGTGCCAGCAGCTCAACAGATCAGCCCCAGCATTTT; CDR3 protein: CASSSTDQPQHF
CDR3 length: 15; V gene: TRBV7-2; D gene: TRBD2; clone size: -; J gene: TRBJ2-7; CDR3 DNA: TGTGCCAGCAGCTTAGACGGACTAGCGGTGGCCGAGCAGTACTTC; CDR3 protein: CASSLDGLAVAEQYF
CDR3 length: 14; V gene: TRBV29-1; D gene: -; clone size: -; J gene: TRBJ2-7; CDR3 DNA: TGCAGCGTTGGAGCCGGGGGGCTTTCCTACGAGCAGTACTTC; CDR3 protein: CSVGAGGLSYEQYF
CDR3 length: 14; V gene: TRBV4-2; D gene: -; clone size: -; J gene: TRBJ2-1; CDR3 DNA: TGTGCCAGCAGCCTATCCAGGGGGAGGGATGAGCAGTTCTTC; CDR3 protein: CASSLSRGRDEQFF
CDR3 length: 14; V gene: TRBV12-3/TRBV12-4; D gene: TRBD1; clone size: -; J gene: TRBJ2-7; CDR3 DNA: TGTGCCAGCAGTTTGAGACAGGGCGTCCACGAGCAGTACTTC; CDR3 protein: CASSLRQGVHEQYF
CDR3 length: 16; V gene: TRBV7-9; D gene: TRBD1; clone size: -; J gene: TRBJ2-7; CDR3 DNA: TGTGCCAGCAGCTTAGTCGGACAGGGTCTTTCCTACGAGCAGTACTTC; CDR3 protein: CASSLVGQGLSYEQYF
CDR3 length: 17; V gene: TRBV5-1; D gene: TRBD2; clone size: -; J gene: TRBJ2-7; CDR3 DNA: TGCGCCAGCAGCTTGGATGTAGCGGGGGGGCCGGGGAATGAGCAGTACTTC; CDR3 protein: CASSLDVAGGPGNEQYF
CDR3 length: 15; V gene: TRBV7-2; D gene: -; clone size: few; J gene: TRBJ2-1; CDR3 DNA: TGTGCCAGCAGCGAAAGCGGGCGAACCTACAATGAGCAGTTCTTC; CDR3 protein: CASSESGRTYNEQFF
CDR3 length: 15; V gene: TRBV3-1; D gene: -; clone size: few; J gene: TRBJ2-3; CDR3 DNA: TGTGCCAGCAGCCAAGCGGACCACCGAGCAGATACGCAGTATTTT; CDR3 protein: CASSQADHRADTQYF
CDR3 length: 16; V gene: TRBV7-2; D gene: TRBD2; clone size: -; J gene: TRBJ2-5; CDR3 DNA: TGTGCCAGCAGCGATGGGACTAGCGGGGGTCGGGAGACCCAGTACTTC; CDR3 protein: CASSDGTSGGRETQYF
CDR3 length: 14; V gene: TRBV12-3/TRBV12-4; D gene: -; clone size: many; J gene: TRBJ2-5; CDR3 DNA: TGTGCCAGCAGTCCCACAGGGCCCGGTGAGACCCAGTACTTC; CDR3 protein: CASSPTGPGETQYF
CDR3 length: 13; V gene: TRBV4-3; D gene: -; clone size: few; J gene: TRBJ1-1; CDR3 DNA: TGCGCCAGCAGCCAAGATTGGCAGACTGAAGCTTTCTTT; CDR3 protein: CASSQDWQTEAFF
CDR3 length: 15; V gene: TRBV4-3; D gene: -; clone size: few; J gene: TRBJ2-2; CDR3 DNA: TGCGCCAGCAGCCAAGACGACATAAGGTCCGGGGAGCTGTTTTTT; CDR3 protein: CASSQDDIRSGELFF